The next 10 T cell receptor beta chains were all read from a single sample in a study of T cell responses to AZD1222 COVID-19 vaccine. The assay was immunoSEQ multiplex PCR, and TCRdb's table has in-frame clones only and misses some. The data hold roughly 100,000 clones, with roughly 80% observed a single time. Sequenced here: peripheral blood, sampled on day 0 of AZD1222 vaccination. These receptors were collected from an adult in good health.

This clone was detected only once. The J gene is TRBJ2-3, the V gene TRBV4-2; no definite D call. Germline CDR1 LGHNA, CDR2 YNFKEQ. V was cut by 1 base and J by 4 bases, with 6 bases left in between. The CDR3 spans 13 residues. The CDR3, as DNA: TGTGCCAGCAGCCAAGGGACCCCAGATACGCAGTATTTT. Protein product: CASSQGTPDTQYF.

This clone has only one observation. The rearrangement joins TRBV5-1 to TRBJ2-5; 14 bases fit TRBD2. Trimming took 3 bases from V and 1 from J; bases not matched to a gene: 11. The CDR3 totals 19 residues. From germline, CDR1 is SGHRS and CDR2 YFSETQ. This chain's CDR3 is CASSWGSGTSGGSQETQYF. The CDR3 coding sequence is TGCGCCAGCAGCTGGGGATCCGGGACTAGCGGGGGCAGCCAAGAGACCCAGTACTTC.

The chain has TRBV3-1 (or the pseudogene TRBV3-2) and TRBJ2-1; 9 positions match TRBD1. Germline CDR1 and CDR2: LGHDT and YNNKEL (reference sequence). There are 13 residues in the CDR3. Unmatched junction bases numbered 8, after V lost 2 bases and J lost 15 bases. The CDR3 protein is CASSQQGTGWLFF. CDR3 coding DNA: TGTGCCAGCAGCCAACAAGGGACAGGGTGGTTGTTCTTC.

The chain joins TRBV18 to TRBJ2-4; 8 bases align to TRBD1. Germline assignment: CDR1 KGHSH and CDR2 LQKENI. The V segment lost 3 bases and the J segment 7 bases; nucleotides outside the gene matches: 5. This CDR3 spans 14 amino acids. In DNA form, the CDR3 reads TGTGCCAGCTCACCCGGGACAGGACGGAACATTCAGTACTTC. This translates into CASSPGTGRNIQYF.

This clone was recorded once. The rearrangement uses TRBV3-1 (or the pseudogene TRBV3-2) and TRBJ2-5; 13 bases agree with TRBD2. The CDR3 contains 19 residues. Trimming removed 0 bases from V and 4 bases from J; junction bases left unmatched: 11. Germline V gene lookup returns CDR1 LGHDT and CDR2 YNNKEL (reference sequence). CDR3 sequence reads: CASSQDTTSGRDYRETQYF. In nucleotides, the CDR3 is TGTGCCAGCAGCCAAGATACTACTAGCGGGAGGGATTATCGAGAGACCCAGTACTTC.

The chain has TRBV19 and TRBJ2-7, with a tentative D call TRBD2 (6 bases). Germline V gene sequence: CDR1 LNHDA, CDR2 SQIVND (reference sequence). Trimming pared 3 bases from V and 3 bases from J, leaving 9 bases between. The CDR3 contains 13 residues. In nucleotides, the CDR3 is TGTGCCAGTAGTATGGCGGGAAACTACGAGCAGTACTTC. Protein: CASSMAGNYEQYF.

The CDR3 here is CASSLAGTGTEAFF. CDR3 bases: TGTGCCAGCAGCTTGGCTGGGACCGGCACTGAAGCTTTCTTT. The V call is TRBV5-4, the J call TRBJ1-1, with D possibly being TRBD1 (5 bases). CDR3 length: 14 amino acids. V gave up 0 bases and J gave up 4 bases, with 10 bases separating them. Germline V gives CDR1 SGHNT, CDR2 YYREEE (reference sequence).

V usage is TRBV6-5 and J usage is TRBJ1-4; 8 nucleotides line up with TRBD1. The CDR3 is made up of 14 amino acids. The V gene's germline CDR1 is MNHEY and CDR2 SVGAGI. After removal of 1 base from V and 5 bases from J, the junction contained 0 bases not matched to a gene. The CDR3: CASSYWDRNEKLFF. The CDR3 nucleotides are TGTGCCAGCAGTTACTGGGACAGGAATGAAAAACTGTTTTTT.

A single count supports this clone. The rearrangement joins TRBV19 to TRBJ1-2; D may be TRBD1 (5 bases). Germline values: CDR1 LNHDA, CDR2 SQIVND (reference sequence). V was trimmed by 5 bases and J by 3 bases, leaving 13 bases between them. The CDR3 extends over 14 amino acids. Written as DNA, the CDR3 is TGTGCCAGTAGTCGTCGGGGGTTAGACTATGGCTACACCTTC. Residues: CASSRRGLDYGYTF.

This CDR3 is CASSLLPGQGAYEQYF. The DNA of the CDR3 is TGTGCCAGCAGCTTATTACCGGGACAGGGGGCCTACGAGCAGTACTTC. The chain employs TRBV11-3 and TRBJ2-7; TRBD1 matches at 11 bases. Per germline, CDR1 SGHNT and CDR2 YENEEA. V lost 2 bases, J lost 2 bases, and 5 bases stayed unmatched. The CDR3 loop spans 16 amino acids.